The present entry profiles one T cell receptor (beta chain) with its context. This sample is drawn from a study of T-cell reconstitution after alpha-beta-depleted transplantation in children. For TCRbeta, the library was prepared with unique molecular identifiers. MiXCR, applied by TCRdb to the PCR reads, yields one record per CDR3 protein. Of a few hundred thousand distinct CDR3 sequences detected, around 10% appear once; the ten largest clones hold approximately 2.3%. Germline CDR1 SGHAT, CDR2 FQNNGV. The CDR3 extends over 16 amino acids. Trimming removed 0 bases at V and 8 bases at J, with 20 bases between.

The clonotype originates from a human donor who donated a stem cell graft to a child with acute lymphoblastic leukemia. The chain recombines TRBV11-2 with TRBJ2-7, with TRBD2 as a possible D gene (6 bases). The source was PBMCs from the stem cell graft donor, collected from the stem cell graft. The CDR3 DNA reads TGTGCCAGCAGCTTAGACGGCTGGTCGGGAGCCATAAAGCAGTACTTC. Protein sequence: CASSLDGWSGAIKQYF.